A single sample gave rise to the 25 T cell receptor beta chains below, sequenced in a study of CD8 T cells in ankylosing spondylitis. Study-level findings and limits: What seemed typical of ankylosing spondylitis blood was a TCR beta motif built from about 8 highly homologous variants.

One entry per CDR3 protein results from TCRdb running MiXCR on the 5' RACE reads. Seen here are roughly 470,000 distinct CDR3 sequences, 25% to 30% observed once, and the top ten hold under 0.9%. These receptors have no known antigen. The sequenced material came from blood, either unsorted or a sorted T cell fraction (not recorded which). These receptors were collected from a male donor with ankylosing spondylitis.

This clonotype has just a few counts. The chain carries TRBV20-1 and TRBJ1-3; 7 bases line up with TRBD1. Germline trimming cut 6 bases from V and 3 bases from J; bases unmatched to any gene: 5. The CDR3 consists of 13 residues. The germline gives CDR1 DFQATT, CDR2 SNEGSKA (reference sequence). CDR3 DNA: TGCAGTGCCCCCGGGACAGATGGAAACACCATATATTTT. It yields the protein CSAPGTDGNTIYF.

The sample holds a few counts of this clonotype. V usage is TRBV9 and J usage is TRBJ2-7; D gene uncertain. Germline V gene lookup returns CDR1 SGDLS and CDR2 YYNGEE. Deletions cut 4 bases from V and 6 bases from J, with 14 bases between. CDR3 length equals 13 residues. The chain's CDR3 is CASSIQPQSEQYV. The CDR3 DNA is TGTGCCAGCAGCATCCAGCCCCAGTCCGAGCAGTACGTC.

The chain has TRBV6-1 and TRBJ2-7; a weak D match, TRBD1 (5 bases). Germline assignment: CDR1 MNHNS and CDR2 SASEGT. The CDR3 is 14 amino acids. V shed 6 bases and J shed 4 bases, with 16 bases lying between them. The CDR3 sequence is CASSPRAGKYEQYV. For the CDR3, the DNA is TGTGCCAGCAGCCCCCGTGCAGGGAAGTACGAGCAGTACGTC.

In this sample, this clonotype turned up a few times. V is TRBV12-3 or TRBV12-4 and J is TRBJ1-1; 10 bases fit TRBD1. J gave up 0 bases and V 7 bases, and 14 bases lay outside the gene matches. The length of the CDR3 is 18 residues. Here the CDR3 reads CASTSLVGTGAMNTEAFF. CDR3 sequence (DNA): TGTGCCAGCACCTCGTTGGTAGGGACAGGGGCCATGAACACTGAAGCTTTCTTT.

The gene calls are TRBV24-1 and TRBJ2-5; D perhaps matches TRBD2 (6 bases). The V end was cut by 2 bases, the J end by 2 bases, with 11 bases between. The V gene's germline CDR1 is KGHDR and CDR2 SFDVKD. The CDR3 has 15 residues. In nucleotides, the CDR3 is TGTGCCACCAGTGATTCCCCCGGGAGACAAGAGACCCAGTACTTC. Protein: CATSDSPGRQETQYF.

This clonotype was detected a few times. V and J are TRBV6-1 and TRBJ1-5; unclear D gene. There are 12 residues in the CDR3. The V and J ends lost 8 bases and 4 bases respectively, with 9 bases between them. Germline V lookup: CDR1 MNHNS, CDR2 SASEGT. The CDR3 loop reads CASRLFNQPQHF. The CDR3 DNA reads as TGTGCCAGCCGCCTTTTTAATCAGCCCCAGCATTTT.

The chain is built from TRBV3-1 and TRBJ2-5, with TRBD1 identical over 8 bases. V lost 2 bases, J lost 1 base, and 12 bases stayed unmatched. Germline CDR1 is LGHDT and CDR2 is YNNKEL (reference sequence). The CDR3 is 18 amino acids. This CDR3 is CASSQFPATGAFQETQYF. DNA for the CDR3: TGTGCCAGCAGCCAATTTCCAGCGACAGGGGCCTTCCAAGAGACCCAGTACTTC.

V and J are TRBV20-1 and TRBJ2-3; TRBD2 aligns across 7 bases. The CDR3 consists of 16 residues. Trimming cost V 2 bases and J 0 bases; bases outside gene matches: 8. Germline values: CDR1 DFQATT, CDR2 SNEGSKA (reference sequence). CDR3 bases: TGCAGTGCTAGACCCTTACTAGCGCAAAGCACAGATACGCAGTATTTT. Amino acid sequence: CSARPLLAQSTDTQYF.

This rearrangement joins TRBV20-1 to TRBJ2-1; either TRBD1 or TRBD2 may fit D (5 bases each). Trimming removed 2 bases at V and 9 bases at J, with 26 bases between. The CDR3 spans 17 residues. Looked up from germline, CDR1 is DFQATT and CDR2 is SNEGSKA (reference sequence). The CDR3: CSARNLVSRGRIGEQFF. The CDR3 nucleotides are TGCAGTGCTAGAAATTTGGTTAGTCGGGGCCGGATCGGTGAGCAGTTCTTC.

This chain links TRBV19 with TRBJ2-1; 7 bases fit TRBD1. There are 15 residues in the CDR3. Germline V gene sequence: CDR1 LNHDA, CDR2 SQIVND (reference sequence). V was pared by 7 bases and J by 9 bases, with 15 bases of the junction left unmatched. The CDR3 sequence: CASNPTGQIGGEQFF. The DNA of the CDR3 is TGTGCCAGTAACCCAACGGGACAGATTGGGGGTGAGCAGTTCTTC.

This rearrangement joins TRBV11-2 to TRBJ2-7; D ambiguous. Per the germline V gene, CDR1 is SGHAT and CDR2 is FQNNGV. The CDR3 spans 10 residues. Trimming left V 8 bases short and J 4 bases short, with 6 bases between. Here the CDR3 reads CASGSYEQYF. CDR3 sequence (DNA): TGTGCCAGCGGGTCGTACGAGCAGTACTTC.

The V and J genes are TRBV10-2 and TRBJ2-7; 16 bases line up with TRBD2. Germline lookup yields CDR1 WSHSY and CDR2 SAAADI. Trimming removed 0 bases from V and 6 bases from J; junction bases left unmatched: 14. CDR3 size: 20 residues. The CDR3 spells CASSESNLGLAGGTESEQYV. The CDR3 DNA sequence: TGCGCCAGCAGTGAGTCGAACTTGGGACTAGCGGGAGGGACCGAGTCCGAGCAGTACGTC.

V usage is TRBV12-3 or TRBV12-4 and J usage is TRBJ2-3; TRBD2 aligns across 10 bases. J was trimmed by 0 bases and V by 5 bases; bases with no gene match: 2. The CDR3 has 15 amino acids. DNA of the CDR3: TGTGCCAGCAGTGGGGGACTAGCGAGCACAGATACGCAGTATTTT. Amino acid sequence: CASSGGLASTDTQYF.

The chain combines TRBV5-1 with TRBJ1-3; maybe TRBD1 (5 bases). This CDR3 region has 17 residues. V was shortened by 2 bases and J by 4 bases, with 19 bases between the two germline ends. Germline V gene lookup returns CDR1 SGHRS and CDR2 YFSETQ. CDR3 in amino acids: CASSFGPYGQGGNTIYF. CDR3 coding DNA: TGCGCCAGCAGCTTTGGCCCCTACGGGCAGGGCGGAAACACCATATATTTT.

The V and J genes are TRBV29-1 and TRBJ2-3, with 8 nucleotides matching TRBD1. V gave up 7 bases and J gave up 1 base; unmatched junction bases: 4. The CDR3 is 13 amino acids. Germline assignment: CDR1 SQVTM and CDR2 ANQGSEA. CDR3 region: CSEKQGGTDTQYF. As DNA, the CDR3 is TGCAGCGAGAAACAGGGGGGCACAGATACGCAGTATTTT.

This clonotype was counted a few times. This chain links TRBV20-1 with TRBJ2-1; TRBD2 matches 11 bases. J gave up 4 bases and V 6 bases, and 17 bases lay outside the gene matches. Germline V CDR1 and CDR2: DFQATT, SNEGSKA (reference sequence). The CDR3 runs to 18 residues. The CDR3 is CSAIDSGTSGGGYNEQFF. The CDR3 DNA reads TGCAGTGCAATTGACAGCGGGACTAGCGGCGGGGGTTACAATGAGCAGTTCTTC.

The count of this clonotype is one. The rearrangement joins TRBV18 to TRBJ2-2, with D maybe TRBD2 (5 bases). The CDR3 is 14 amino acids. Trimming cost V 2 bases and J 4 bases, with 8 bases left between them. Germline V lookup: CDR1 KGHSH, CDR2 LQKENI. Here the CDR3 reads CASSPGLITGELFF. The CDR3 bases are TGTGCCAGCTCACCAGGACTTATCACCGGGGAGCTGTTTTTT.

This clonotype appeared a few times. The CDR3 bases are TGCGCCAGCAGCTTGGAACACAGGGGGAGTGAAAAACTGTTTTTT. This codes for CASSLEHRGSEKLFF. The chain has TRBV5-1 and TRBJ1-4, with 8 nucleotides matching TRBD1. Germline trimming cut 0 bases from V and 7 bases from J; bases unmatched to any gene: 5. Germline CDR1 and CDR2: SGHRS and YFSETQ. The CDR3 is made up of 15 amino acids.

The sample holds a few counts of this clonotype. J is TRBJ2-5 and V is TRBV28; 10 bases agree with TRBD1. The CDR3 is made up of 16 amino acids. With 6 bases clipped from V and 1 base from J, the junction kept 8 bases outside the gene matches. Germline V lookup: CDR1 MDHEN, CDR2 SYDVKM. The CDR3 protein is CASRSGTGVFQETQYF. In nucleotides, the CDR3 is TGTGCCAGCAGATCCGGGACAGGGGTGTTCCAAGAGACCCAGTACTTC.

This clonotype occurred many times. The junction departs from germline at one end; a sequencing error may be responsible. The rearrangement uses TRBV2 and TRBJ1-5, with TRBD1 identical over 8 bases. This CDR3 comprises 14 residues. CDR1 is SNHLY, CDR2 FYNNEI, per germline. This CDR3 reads CASSEQGAGQPQHF. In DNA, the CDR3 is TGCGCCAGCAGCGAGCAGGGGGCTGGGCAGCCCCAGCATTTT.

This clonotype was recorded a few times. CDR3 amino acids: CASSFNPRGETQYF. In nucleotides, the CDR3 is TGTGCCAGCAGTTTTAACCCGCGAGGTGAGACCCAGTACTTC. The rearrangement links TRBV12-3 or TRBV12-4 to TRBJ2-5; D ambiguous. Trimming cost V 3 bases and J 5 bases, with 13 bases left between them. The CDR3 is 14 residues long.

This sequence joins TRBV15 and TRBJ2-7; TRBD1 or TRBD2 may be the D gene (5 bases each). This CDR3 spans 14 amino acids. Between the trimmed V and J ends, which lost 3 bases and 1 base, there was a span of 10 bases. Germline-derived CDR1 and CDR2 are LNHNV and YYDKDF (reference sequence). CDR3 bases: TGTGCCACCAGCAGTGGGGGAAAGTCCTACGAGCAGTACGTC. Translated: CATSSGGKSYEQYV.

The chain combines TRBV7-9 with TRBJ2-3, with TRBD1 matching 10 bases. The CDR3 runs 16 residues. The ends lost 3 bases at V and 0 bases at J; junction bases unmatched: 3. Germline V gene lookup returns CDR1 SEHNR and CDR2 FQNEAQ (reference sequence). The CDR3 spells CASSFGTGDSTDTQYF. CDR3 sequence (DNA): TGTGCCAGCAGCTTCGGGACAGGGGACAGCACAGATACGCAGTATTTT.

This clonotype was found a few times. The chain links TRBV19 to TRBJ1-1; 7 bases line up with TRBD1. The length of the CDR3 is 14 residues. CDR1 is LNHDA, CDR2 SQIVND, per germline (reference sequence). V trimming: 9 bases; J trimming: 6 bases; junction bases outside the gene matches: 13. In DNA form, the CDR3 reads TGTGCCAGCGGAAAGTCGGGACAGATTTCTGAAGCTTTCTTT. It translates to CASGKSGQISEAFF.

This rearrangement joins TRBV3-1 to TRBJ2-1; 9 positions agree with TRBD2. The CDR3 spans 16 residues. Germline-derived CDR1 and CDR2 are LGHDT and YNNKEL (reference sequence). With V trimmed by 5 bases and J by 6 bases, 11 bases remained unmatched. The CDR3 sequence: CASSFQLAGRVNEQFF. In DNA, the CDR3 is TGTGCCAGCAGCTTCCAGCTAGCGGGACGGGTCAATGAGCAGTTCTTC.